These T cell receptor beta chains were read from a single sample in a study of blood T cell repertoires in COVID-19. The protocol was immunoSEQ multiplex PCR, while the TCRdb copy is restricted to in-frame clones and leaves out a portion. There are roughly 160,000 clones in the sample; roughly 90% occur only once, and 0.53% lies in the top ten. The specimen was peripheral blood. The receptors shown here come from a man between 50 and 59 years old with acute or convalescent COVID-19. CDR3s include the opening cysteine and the closing phenylalanine or tryptophan. Each record gives: clone size, J gene, D gene, V gene, CDR3 protein, CDR3 DNA. A D gene is named only where the DNA matches it firmly. Not all rows give a size; the values are once, few, many and, for expanded clones, a class.

once,TRBJ2-3,TRBD2,TRBV15,CATSRDRERGVLHTQYF,TGTGCCACCAGCAGAGATCGTGAGCGGGGCGTACTCCATACGCAGTATTTT
NA,TRBJ2-7,NA,TRBV11-2,CASSLVRSSTLEQYF,TGTGCCAGCAGCTTAGTGCGGTCATCCACCCTAGAGCAGTACTTC
NA,TRBJ2-3,TRBD1,TRBV27,CASSRSKQGTRTDTQYF,TGTGCCAGCAGTCGCAGTAAACAGGGGACGCGCACAGATACGCAGTATTTT
NA,TRBJ2-2,NA,TRBV5-1,CASSLANSNTGELFF,TGCGCCAGCAGCTTGGCCAACAGTAACACCGGGGAGCTGTTTTTT
NA,TRBJ1-2,NA,TRBV28,CASSLDNYGYTF,TGTGCCAGCAGTTTAGACAATTATGGCTACACCTTC
NA,TRBJ2-5,TRBD2,TRBV5-1,CASSRSGAFQETQYF,TGCGCCAGCAGCCGTAGCGGGGCCTTTCAAGAGACCCAGTACTTC
NA,TRBJ2-1,TRBD2,TRBV7-9,CASLAGVTYDEQFF,TGTGCCTCCTTAGCGGGAGTAACGTACGATGAGCAGTTCTTC
once,TRBJ1-5,NA,TRBV28,CASSFQADSNQPQHF,TGTGCCAGCAGTTTCCAGGCAGATAGCAATCAGCCCCAGCATTTT
NA,TRBJ1-2,NA,TRBV28,CASHRTANYGYTF,TGTGCCAGCCACAGGACCGCTAACTATGGCTACACCTTC
NA,TRBJ2-5,TRBD2,TRBV4-2,CASSQDGGVETQYF,TGTGCCAGCAGCCAAGACGGGGGGGTAGAGACCCAGTACTTC
NA,TRBJ1-1,NA,TRBV7-9,CASSLLQNTEAFF,TGTGCCAGCAGCTTATTACAGAACACTGAAGCTTTCTTT
NA,TRBJ1-4,NA,TRBV27,CASSFRSYEKLFF,TGTGCCAGCAGTTTCAGGTCTTATGAAAAACTGTTTTTT
NA,TRBJ2-5,NA,TRBV7-8,CASSSPGGGTQETQYF,TGTGCCAGCAGCTCCCCCGGTGGGGGGACCCAAGAGACCCAGTACTTC
few,TRBJ1-1,NA,TRBV5-1,CASSLTWNTEAFF,TGCGCCAGCAGCTTAACATGGAACACTGAAGCTTTCTTT
NA,TRBJ2-3,TRBD1,TRBV10-3,CAISKEQGDDTQYF,TGTGCCATCAGTAAAGAACAGGGGGATGATACGCAGTATTTT
few,TRBJ1-2,NA,TRBV7-3,CASSLQQGDGYTF,TGTGCCAGCAGCTTACAACAGGGTGATGGCTACACCTTC
few,TRBJ2-2,NA,TRBV28,CASSLRQGRAVTGELFF,TGTGCCAGCAGCCTTCGACAGGGGAGGGCGGTGACCGGGGAGCTGTTTTTT
NA,TRBJ2-5,NA,TRBV9,CASSVNRGGTISQETQYF,TGTGCCAGCAGCGTAAATAGGGGGGGGACCATTTCCCAAGAGACCCAGTACTTC
NA,TRBJ2-2,NA,TRBV7-9,CASSRAAGNTGELFF,TGTGCCAGCAGCCGCGCGGCCGGAAACACCGGGGAGCTGTTTTTT
NA,TRBJ2-5,TRBD2,TRBV7-3,CASSLMASSGAAQYF,TGTGCCAGCAGCTTAATGGCATCAAGCGGGGCGGCCCAGTACTTC
NA,TRBJ2-1,NA,TRBV2,CASSLAASYNEQFF,TGTGCCAGCAGTTTAGCGGCTTCCTACAATGAGCAGTTCTTC
NA,TRBJ2-2,NA,TRBV20-1,CSAVYTGELFF,TGCAGTGCTGTATACACCGGGGAGCTGTTTTTT
once,TRBJ1-4,NA,TRBV4-3,CASSQGPWTREKLFF,TGCGCCAGCAGCCAAGGCCCTTGGACACGCGAAAAACTGTTTTTT
NA,TRBJ1-6,NA,TRBV11-2,CASSLGPGLDSPLHF,TGTGCCAGCAGCTTAGGTCCAGGGTTGGATTCACCCCTCCACTTT
NA,TRBJ1-2,TRBD1,TRBV6-2/TRBV6-3,CASSYSPDRGIANYGYTF,TGTGCCAGCAGTTACTCGCCGGACAGGGGAATAGCTAACTATGGCTACACCTTC
NA,TRBJ1-5,NA,TRBV28,CASSLGGPQPQHF,TGTGCCAGCAGTTTGGGAGGGCCCCAGCCCCAGCATTTT
once,TRBJ1-2,TRBD1,TRBV5-1,CASSVVGRGLGYGYTF,TGCGCCAGCAGCGTAGTTGGCAGGGGGCTAGGCTATGGCTACACCTTC
once,TRBJ1-2,NA,TRBV5-4,CASSSSRGDYGYTF,TGTGCCAGCAGCTCTTCCCGGGGTGACTATGGCTACACCTTC
NA,TRBJ2-1,TRBD1,TRBV6-6,CASSLGDRTYNEQFF,TGTGCCAGCAGTCTGGGGGACAGGACCTACAATGAGCAGTTCTTC
once,TRBJ1-1,TRBD1,TRBV13,CASSRIPGQGDMNTEAFF,TGTGCCAGCAGCAGGATCCCGGGACAGGGGGACATGAACACTGAAGCTTTCTTT
NA,TRBJ1-1,NA,TRBV7-2,CASRRHTGITEAFF,TGTGCCAGCAGGCGACATACAGGTATCACTGAAGCTTTCTTT
NA,TRBJ2-7,TRBD2,TRBV27,CASSLLGSGSYEQYF,TGTGCCAGCAGTTTATTGGGTAGCGGGAGTTACGAGCAGTACTTC
NA,TRBJ1-4,TRBD1,TRBV18,CASSPRTGTGVEKLFF,TGTGCCAGCTCACCCCGCACCGGGACAGGGGTTGAAAAACTGTTTTTT
NA,TRBJ1-1,NA,TRBV21-1,CASSKEGDRLVTEAFF,TGTGCCAGCAGCAAAGAGGGGGACAGATTGGTCACTGAAGCTTTCTTT
NA,TRBJ1-1,TRBD1,TRBV7-9,CASSSPDRENTEAFF,TGTGCCAGCAGCTCCCCCGACAGGGAGAACACTGAAGCTTTCTTT
NA,TRBJ2-3,TRBD2,TRBV5-1,CASSSGGTSGGTDTQYF,TGCGCCAGCAGCTCCGGAGGGACTAGCGGGGGCACAGATACGCAGTATTTT
once,TRBJ2-4,NA,TRBV18,CASSPFGRGLAKNIQYF,TGTGCCAGCTCACCGTTCGGTAGGGGTTTAGCCAAAAACATTCAGTACTTC
few,TRBJ2-7,NA,TRBV30,CAWMPGETFEQYF,TGTGCCTGGATGCCGGGAGAAACATTCGAGCAGTACTTC
NA,TRBJ2-7,NA,TRBV7-2,CASSQRDEQYF,TGTGCCAGCAGCCAACGGGACGAGCAGTACTTC
NA,TRBJ2-1,NA,TRBV5-1,CASREQGNGYNEQFF,TGCGCCAGCAGAGAACAGGGCAACGGTTACAATGAGCAGTTCTTC
NA,TRBJ1-5,TRBD1,TRBV28,CASSFLGQVDGEYQPQHF,TGTGCCAGCAGTTTCCTCGGACAGGTAGATGGTGAATATCAGCCCCAGCATTTT
NA,TRBJ1-2,TRBD1,TRBV4-3,CASSQEDRAYTF,TGCGCCAGCAGCCAGGAAGACAGGGCCTACACCTTC
NA,TRBJ1-1,NA,TRBV18,CASSGAYTEAFF,TGTGCCAGCTCAGGAGCTTACACTGAAGCTTTCTTT
NA,TRBJ2-5,TRBD2,TRBV6-5,CASKRLAGGEETQYF,TGTGCCAGCAAACGACTAGCGGGGGGCGAAGAGACCCAGTACTTC